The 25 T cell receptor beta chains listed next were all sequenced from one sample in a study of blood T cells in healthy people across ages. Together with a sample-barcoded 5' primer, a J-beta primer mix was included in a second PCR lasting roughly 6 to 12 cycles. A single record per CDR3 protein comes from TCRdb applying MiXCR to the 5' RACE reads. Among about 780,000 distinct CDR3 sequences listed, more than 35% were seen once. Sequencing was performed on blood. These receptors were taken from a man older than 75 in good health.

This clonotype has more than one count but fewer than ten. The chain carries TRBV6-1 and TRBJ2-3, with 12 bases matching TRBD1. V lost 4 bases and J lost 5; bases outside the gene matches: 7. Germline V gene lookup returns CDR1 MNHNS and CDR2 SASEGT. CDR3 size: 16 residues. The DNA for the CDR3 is TGTGCCAGCAGTGGCCCGGGGACAGGGGGCATAGATACGCAGTATTTT. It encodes CASSGPGTGGIDTQYF.

CDR3 coding DNA: TGCGCCAGCAGCAGGACTAGCGTGGAGACCCAGTACTTC. Translating gives CASSRTSVETQYF. The chain employs TRBV5-1 and TRBJ2-5; the match to TRBD2 covers 9 bases. The germline V gene has CDR1 SGHRS and CDR2 YFSETQ. V shed 4 bases and J 5 bases; nucleotides not matched to a gene: 3. CDR3 length: 13 residues.

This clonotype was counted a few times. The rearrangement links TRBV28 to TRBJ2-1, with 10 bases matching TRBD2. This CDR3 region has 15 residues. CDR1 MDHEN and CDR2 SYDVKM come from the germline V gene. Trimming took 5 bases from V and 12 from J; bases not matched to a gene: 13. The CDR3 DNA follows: TGTGCCAGCAGTCCACCGAGCGGGAGGGGGTTTGGGCAGTTCTTC. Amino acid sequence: CASSPPSGRGFGQFF. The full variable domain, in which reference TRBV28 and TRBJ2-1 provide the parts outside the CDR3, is DVKVTQSSRYLVKRTGEKVFLECVQDMDHENMFWYRQDPGLGLRLIYFSYDVKMKEKGDIPEGYSVSREKKERFSLILESASTNQTSMYLCASSPPSGRGFGQFFGPGTRLTVL.

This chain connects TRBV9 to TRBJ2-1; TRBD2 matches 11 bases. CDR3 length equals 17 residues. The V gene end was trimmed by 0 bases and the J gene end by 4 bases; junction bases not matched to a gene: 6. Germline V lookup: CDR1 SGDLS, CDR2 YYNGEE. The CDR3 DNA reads TGTGCCAGCAGCGTAGAAGTAACTAGCGGGGGATACAATGAGCAGTTCTTC. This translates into CASSVEVTSGGYNEQFF.

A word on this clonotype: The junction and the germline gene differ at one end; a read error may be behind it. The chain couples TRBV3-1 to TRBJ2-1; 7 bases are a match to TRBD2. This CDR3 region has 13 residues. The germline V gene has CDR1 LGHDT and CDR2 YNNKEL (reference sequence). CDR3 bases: TGTGCCAGCAGCGGCGGGAGTGAGGATGAGCGGTTCTTC. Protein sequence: CASSGGSEDERFF.

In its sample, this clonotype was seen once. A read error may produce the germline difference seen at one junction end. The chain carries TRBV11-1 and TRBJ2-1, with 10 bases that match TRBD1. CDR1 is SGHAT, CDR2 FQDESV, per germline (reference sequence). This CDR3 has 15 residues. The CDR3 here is CASSPRDRGRETQFF. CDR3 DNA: TGTGCTAGCAGCCCTCGGGACAGGGGTCGAGAGACCCAGTTCTTC.

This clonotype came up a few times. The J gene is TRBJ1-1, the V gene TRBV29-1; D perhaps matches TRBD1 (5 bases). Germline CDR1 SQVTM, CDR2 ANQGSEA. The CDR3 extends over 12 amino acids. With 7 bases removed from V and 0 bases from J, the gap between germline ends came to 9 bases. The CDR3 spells CSAPTVNTEAFF. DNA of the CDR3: TGCAGCGCACCGACAGTGAACACTGAAGCTTTCTTT. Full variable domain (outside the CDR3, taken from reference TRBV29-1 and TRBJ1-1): SAVISQKPSRDICQRGTSLTIQCQVDSQVTMMFWYRQQPGQSLTLIATANQGSEATYESGFVIDKFPISRPNLTFSTLTVSNMSPEDSSIYLCSAPTVNTEAFFGQGTRLTVV.

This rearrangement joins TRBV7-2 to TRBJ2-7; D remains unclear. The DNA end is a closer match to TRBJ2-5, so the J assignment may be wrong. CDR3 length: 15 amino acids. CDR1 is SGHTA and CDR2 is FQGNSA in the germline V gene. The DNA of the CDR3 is TGTGCCAGCACCATAGAGAGGATTCGCCAAGAGACCCAGTACTTC. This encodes CASTIERIRQETQYF.

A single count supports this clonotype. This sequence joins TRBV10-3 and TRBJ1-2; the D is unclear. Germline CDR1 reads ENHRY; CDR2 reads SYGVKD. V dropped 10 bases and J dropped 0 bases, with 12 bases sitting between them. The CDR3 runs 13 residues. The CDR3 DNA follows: TGTGCCACCCGACGAGCCCCTAACTATGGCTACACCTTC. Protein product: CATRRAPNYGYTF.

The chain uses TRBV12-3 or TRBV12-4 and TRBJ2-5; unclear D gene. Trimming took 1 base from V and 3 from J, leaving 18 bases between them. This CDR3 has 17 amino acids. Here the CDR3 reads CASSLGLMVQREETQYF. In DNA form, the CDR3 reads TGTGCCAGCAGTTTAGGTTTAATGGTACAGCGAGAAGAGACCCAGTACTTC.

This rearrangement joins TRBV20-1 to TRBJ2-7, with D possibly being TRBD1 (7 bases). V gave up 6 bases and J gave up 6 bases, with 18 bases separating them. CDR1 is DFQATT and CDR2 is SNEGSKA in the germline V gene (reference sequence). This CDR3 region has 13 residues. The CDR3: CSAPGGRPTEQYF. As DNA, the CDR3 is TGCAGTGCCCCAGGGGGGCGCCCTACCGAGCAGTACTTC.

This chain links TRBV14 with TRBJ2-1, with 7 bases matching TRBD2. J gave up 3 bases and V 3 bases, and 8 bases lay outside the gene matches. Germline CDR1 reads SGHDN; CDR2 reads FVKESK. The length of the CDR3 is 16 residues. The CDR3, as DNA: TGTGCCAGCAGCCAGAGGGCGGGAGTTATCTACAATGAGCAGTTCTTC. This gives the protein CASSQRAGVIYNEQFF.

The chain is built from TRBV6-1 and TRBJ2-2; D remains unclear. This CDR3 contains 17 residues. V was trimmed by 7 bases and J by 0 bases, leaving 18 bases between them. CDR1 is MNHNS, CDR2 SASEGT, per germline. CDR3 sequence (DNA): TGTGCCAGCATCAAGTACGGGCTAGTTTCGAACACCGGGGAGCTGTTTTTT. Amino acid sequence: CASIKYGLVSNTGELFF.

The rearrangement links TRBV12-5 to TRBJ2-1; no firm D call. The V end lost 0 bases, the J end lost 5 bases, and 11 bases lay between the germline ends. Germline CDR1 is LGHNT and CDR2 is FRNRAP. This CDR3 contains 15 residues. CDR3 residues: CASGLVLPRDNEQFF. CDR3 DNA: TGTGCTAGTGGTTTGGTACTTCCCCGGGACAATGAGCAGTTCTTC. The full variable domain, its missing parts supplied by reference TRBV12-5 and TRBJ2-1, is DARVTQTPRHKVTEMGQEVTMRCQPILGHNTVFWYRQTMMQGLELLAYFRNRAPLDDSGMPKDRFSAEMPDATLATLKIQPSEPRDSAVYFCASGLVLPRDNEQFFGPGTRLTVL.

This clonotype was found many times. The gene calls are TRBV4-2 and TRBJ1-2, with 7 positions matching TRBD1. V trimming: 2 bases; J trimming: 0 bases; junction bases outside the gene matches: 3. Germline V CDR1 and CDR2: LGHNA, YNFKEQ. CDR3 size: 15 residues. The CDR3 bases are TGTGCCAGCAGCCAACGACAGGGCCCTAACTATGGCTACACCTTC. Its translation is CASSQRQGPNYGYTF.

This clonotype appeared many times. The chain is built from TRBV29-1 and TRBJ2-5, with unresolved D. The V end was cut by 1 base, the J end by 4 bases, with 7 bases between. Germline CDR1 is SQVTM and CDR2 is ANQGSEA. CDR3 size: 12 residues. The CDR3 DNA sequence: TGCAGCGTTGAAGTTCCGGGAGAGACCCAGTACTTC. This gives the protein CSVEVPGETQYF.

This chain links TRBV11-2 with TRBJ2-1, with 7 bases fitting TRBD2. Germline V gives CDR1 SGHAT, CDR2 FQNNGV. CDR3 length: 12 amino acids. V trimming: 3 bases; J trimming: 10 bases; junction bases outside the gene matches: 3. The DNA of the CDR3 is TGTGCCAGCAGCTTCCTAGCGGCAGAGCAGTTCTTC. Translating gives CASSFLAAEQFF.

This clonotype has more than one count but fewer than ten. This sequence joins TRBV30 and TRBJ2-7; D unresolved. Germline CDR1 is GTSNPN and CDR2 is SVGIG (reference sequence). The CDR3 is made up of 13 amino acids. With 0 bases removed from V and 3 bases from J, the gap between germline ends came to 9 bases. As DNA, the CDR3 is TGTGCCTGGAGTGTCAACATCGGCTACGAGCAGTACTTC. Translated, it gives CAWSVNIGYEQYF.

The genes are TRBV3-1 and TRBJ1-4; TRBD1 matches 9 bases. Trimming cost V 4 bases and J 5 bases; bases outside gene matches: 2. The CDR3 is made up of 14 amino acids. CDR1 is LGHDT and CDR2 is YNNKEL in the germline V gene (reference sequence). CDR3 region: CASSRGQGNEKLFF. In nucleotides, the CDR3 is TGTGCCAGCAGCCGTGGACAGGGGAATGAAAAACTGTTTTTT.

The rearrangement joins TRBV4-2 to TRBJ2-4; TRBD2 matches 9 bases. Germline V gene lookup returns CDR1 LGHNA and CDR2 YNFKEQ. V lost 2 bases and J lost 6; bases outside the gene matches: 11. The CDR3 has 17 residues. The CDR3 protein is CASSQTTVAGVGNIQYF. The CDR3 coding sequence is TGTGCCAGCAGCCAAACCACCGTAGCGGGGGTTGGAAACATTCAGTACTTC.

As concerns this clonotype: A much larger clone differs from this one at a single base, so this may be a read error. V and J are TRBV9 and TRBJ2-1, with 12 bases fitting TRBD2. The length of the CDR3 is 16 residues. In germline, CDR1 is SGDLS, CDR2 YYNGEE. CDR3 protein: CAGSPTSGRHGNEQFF. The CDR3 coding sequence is TGTGCCGGCAGCCCAACTAGCGGGAGGCATGGCAATGAGCAGTTCTTC.

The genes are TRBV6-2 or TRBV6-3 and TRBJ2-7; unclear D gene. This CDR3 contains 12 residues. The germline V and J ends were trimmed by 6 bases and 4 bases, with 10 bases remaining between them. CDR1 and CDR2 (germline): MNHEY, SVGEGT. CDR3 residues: CASSRTIYEQYF. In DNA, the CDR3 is TGTGCCAGCAGCAGAACGATTTACGAGCAGTACTTC.

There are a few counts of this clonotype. Here the CDR3 reads CASSQMGNSQETQYF. The CDR3 nucleotides read TGCGCCAGCAGCCAGATGGGAAACAGCCAAGAGACCCAGTACTTC. The chain joins TRBV4-3 to TRBJ2-5; D is unclear. Trimming removed 3 bases from V and 1 base from J, with 12 bases in between. There are 15 residues in the CDR3. CDR1 LGHNA and CDR2 YSLEER come from the germline V gene.

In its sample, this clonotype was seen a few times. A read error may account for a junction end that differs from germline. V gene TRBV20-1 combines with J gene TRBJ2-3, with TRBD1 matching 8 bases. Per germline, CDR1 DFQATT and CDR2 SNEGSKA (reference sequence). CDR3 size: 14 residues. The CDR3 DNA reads TGCAGTGCTCCCGGACAGGGCCGCACAGTTACGCAGTATTTT. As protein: CSAPGQGRTVTQYF.

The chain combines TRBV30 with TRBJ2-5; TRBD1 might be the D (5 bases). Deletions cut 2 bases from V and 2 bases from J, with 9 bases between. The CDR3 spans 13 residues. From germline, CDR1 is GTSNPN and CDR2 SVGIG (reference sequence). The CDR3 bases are TGTGCCTGGAGTTCAGGGTCACAAGAGACCCAGTACTTC. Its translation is CAWSSGSQETQYF. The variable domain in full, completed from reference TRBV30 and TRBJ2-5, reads SQTIHQWPATLVQPVGSPLSLECTVEGTSNPNLYWYRQAAGRGLQLLFYSVGIGQISSEVPQNLSASRPQDRQFILSSKKLLLSDSGFYLCAWSSGSQETQYFGPGTRLLVL.